This T cell receptor beta chain comes out of a study of shared clonotypes between healthy human individuals (dated by TCRdb to 2020 to 2021). As for the study more broadly: The cohort comprised two women and a few men aged 18 to 49 years. Per donor, three plates each were used for CD4 naive and CD4 memory, two for CD8 naive, and one for CD8 memory. Blood TCR repertoires of 5 or 6 healthy adults were deeply sequenced to estimate repertoire size and the extent of clonotype sharing between individuals. To increase sequencing depth and limit assay-specific biases, TCR repertoire library preparation and sequencing were carried out by different laboratories using diverse techniques. Between about 0.8 and 9 billion PBMCs per donor were obtained by leukapheresis.

For the CD8 naive samples, CD45RO-negative cells were positively selected for CCR7, yielding a CD45RA+CCR7+ population from which TemRA cells were excluded. Healthy HIV-negative adults with no recently reported acute infections or vaccinations were included as donors. Every donor was a Caucasian adult residing in Nashville, Tennessee, USA. Blood was obtained by leukapheresis, after which PBMCs were separated by Ficoll-Histopaque density gradient centrifugation and cryopreserved in liquid nitrogen vapor phase. Analytical flow cytometry was used to check the purity and quantity of every magnetically sorted T cell population. Each sorted fraction had its genomic DNA isolated and then quantified by UV absorbance on a Nanodrop 2000c. What the study reported, not specific to this receptor: Larger estimated clonotype richness was generally found for naive subsets than for memory subsets. Based on pairwise subsampling, the degree of clonotype sharing among donors was expected to be affected by sequencing depth. Compared with non-shared clonotypes, clonotypes shared by all four sorted-subset donors had higher generation probabilities. The genetic and exposure-history diversity represented was limited by the small number of donors. Sampling was restricted to blood, and TCR repertoires in tissue are likely to differ from TCR repertoires in blood. Sharing across a few donors was observed for approximately 5% of naive CD4, about 3.2% of naive CD8, over 2% of memory CD4, and roughly 0.43% of memory CD8 clonotypes. Rarefaction of sorted-subset datasets indicated incomplete sequencing despite the large sequencing depth.

In regard to this clone: Its binding antigen is unknown. No per-base quality is available; no much larger clone lies one base away.

From the germline V gene, CDR1 is SGHNT and CDR2 is YENEEA. The CDR3 has 12 amino acids, counting the end cysteine and phenylalanine. Just the 36-base CDR3 DNA is kept, in frame starting at base 1. Trimming at the junction amounts to 4 bases on V and 6 bases on J, and the germline ends lie 7 bases apart. Using the deep immunoSEQ assay, multiplex PCR amplified TCR CDR3 regions from genomic DNA. Extracted genomic DNA from each cell subset was spread evenly across all wells of several immunoSEQ 96-well plates, with each plate serving as a replicate. For sorted subsets, 150 to 250 ng of genomic DNA, equivalent to 25,000 to 30,000 T cell genomes, went into each replicate PCR. Purified libraries were measured with a Qubit 3.0 fluorometer, size-checked on a Bioanalyzer 2100, and measured again with the KAPA Library Quantification kit. Every immunoSEQ 96-well plate was sequenced on a separate single-read 150-cycle Illumina NextSeq 550 flow cell. As for the authors' bioinformatics: Because the immunoSEQ output held only junctional sequences and lacked quality scores, the filtering could not match the filtering applied to full-length reads. To assign V/J genes and CDR3, sequences were annotated using PyIR, a Python wrapper for IgBLAST v1.9, with IMGT germline references. Reads with weak V/J assignments (E-value above 1e-6), missing CDR3, stop codons, out-of-frame junctions, or ambiguous translated residues were removed. V3J clonotypes were defined by identical inferred V gene, J gene, and CDR3 amino acid sequence. To compute the percentage overlap between repertoires, the number of shared unique clonotypes was divided by the size of the smaller repertoire. Richness of each repertoire was evaluated using RTK rarefaction, the Chao1 estimator, and Recon v2.1 estimates of unobserved clonotypes. OLGA was used to compute generation probabilities for all TCRbeta clonotypes that the gDNA method yielded from four donors. This immuneACCESS table, as held by TCRdb, lists in-frame sequences with V and J called but not all clones. Of the missing ones, under half trace to an unresolved V gene in checked studies; the others have no known cause. The DNA was the basis for D and trimming; V, J and clone size are from that table. The sample yields about 1,800,000 clones; roughly 95% were counted once. Of the sample, 1.2% falls within the top ten clones.

The chain is made from TRBV11-3 and TRBJ2-1, with no reliable assignment of the D segment. This clonotype was sampled from a man between 18 and 29 years old in good health. Sequencing was done on a sample of naive CD8+ T cells sorted from blood. What the cell subset or site label conveys for this sample: CD45RA+CCR7+. The CDR3 is CASSSVGNEQFF. At the DNA level, the sequence is TGTGCCAGCAGCTCGGTGGGCAATGAGCAGTTCTTC.